The T cell receptor beta chain under discussion was sequenced for a study of kidney transplant recipient with SARS-CoV-2 infection. From the reads, TCRdb called clonotypes with MiXCR, one entry per CDR3 protein. The repertoire has fewer than 250,000 distinct CDR3 sequences, about 30% of them found once; the top ten carry less than 8.5%. This CDR3 region has 16 residues. Germline V gene data show CDR1 as SGHNT and CDR2 as YYREEE (reference sequence). Trimming left V 7 bases short and J 4 bases short, with 23 bases between. This clonotype was seen many times. The input for sequencing was a blood sample, taken at baseline and on day 111 from a kidney transplant recipient. This chain links TRBV5-4 with TRBJ1-2; D not resolved. The clonotype comes from a male patient younger than 45 who had COVID-19 and was a kidney transplant recipient. The graft donor may account for some of the T cells. The CDR3 here is CASQRYVPGKTYGYTF. CDR3 DNA: TGTGCCAGCCAGCGCTACGTACCAGGAAAGACCTATGGCTACACCTTC.